The sequence of this T cell receptor (beta chain) was determined in a study of T cells after yellow fever vaccination. A 5'RACE template-switching step, the method used to make TCR cDNA, added a universal primer site and UMIs. TCRdb passed the 5' RACE reads through MiXCR, listing each CDR3 protein once. This table holds 80,000 to 100,000 distinct CDR3 sequences, under 9% found once. Remarks on this clonotype: The junction shows a germline mismatch at one end, possibly a read error.

The germline V gene encodes CDR1 SGDLS and CDR2 YYNGEE. The CDR3 is made up of 17 amino acids. Whole-study findings and limits: A weaker secondary response peaked on day 5, the primary on day 15. Across the CD4 and CD8 compartments, a small share of clonotypes was present in both. From the bulk population, abundant clonotypes could contaminate and appear within FACS-sorted repertoires.

V gene TRBV9 combines with J gene TRBJ1-1; 7 bases map to TRBD1. Sample: CD8+ T cells not binding an NS4B(214-222) dextramer, sorted from PBMCs, taken roughly 15 days after the first yellow fever vaccination. The source of this sequence is a man aged 18 to 35 who received the YFV17D yellow fever vaccine. CDR3 nucleotide sequence: TGTGCCAGCAGCTTGTCCACAGGGGCCCCGGACGTCACTGCAGCTTTCTTT. It codes for CASSLSTGAPDVTAAFF.